Listed below are T cell receptor beta chains from one sample, sequenced in a study of blood T cells in healthy people across ages. Using its own MiXCR run on the 5' RACE reads, TCRdb lists one record per CDR3 protein. This table has approximately 800,000 distinct CDR3 sequences, approximately 24% appearing once. This sample also belongs to another study, concerning T cells of mothers and their children.

The sample comprised blood. The source is a boy aged 5-17 years in good health. Each CDR3 is given with its conserved first and last residue. D genes are given only for firm matches. A row's size may be missing; if present it is once, few, many or a size class.

TRBD2,many,TRBJ2-1,TRBV7-3,TGTGCCAGCAGTTTATTGGCGGGGGGGCCTGGTGAGCAGTTCTTC,CASSLLAGGPGEQFF
TRBD2,NA,TRBJ2-3,TRBV5-4,TGTGCCAGCAGCCCGCAGACTAGCGGGGGTGGTACGCAGTATTTT,CASSPQTSGGGTQYF
TRBD1,NA,TRBJ2-7,TRBV6-5,TGTGCCAGCAACAGGGGCCACGAGCAGTACTTC,CASNRGHEQYF
NA,many,TRBJ2-7,TRBV7-6,TGTGCCAGCAGCCCCCAATCTTCCTACGAGCAGTACTTC,CASSPQSSYEQYF
TRBD1,once,TRBJ2-3,TRBV6-1,TGTGCCAGCAGTGAATTGGGACAGCGCACAGATACGCAGTATTTT,CASSELGQRTDTQYF
TRBD1,few,TRBJ2-7,TRBV19,TGTGCCAGTAGTAAAAATCCGGGACAGACCTACGAGCAGTACTTC,CASSKNPGQTYEQYF
NA,NA,TRBJ1-2,TRBV5-1,TGCGCCAGCAGCCCAGAGACGGGGAATAACTATGGCTACACCTTC,CASSPETGNNYGYTF
NA,NA,TRBJ1-1,TRBV20-1,TGCAGTGCGACCAGCCTTCTTGGGAACACTGAAGCTTTCTTT,CSATSLLGNTEAFF
TRBD1,few,TRBJ2-6,TRBV5-1,TGCGCCAGCAGCCTCAGGACAGGGCTCGAAACTGGGGCCAACGTCCTGACTTTC,CASSLRTGLETGANVLTF
TRBD1,few,TRBJ1-5,TRBV12-3/TRBV12-4,TGTGCCAGCAGCTGGACAGGGGGTGATCAGCCCCAGCATTTT,CASSWTGGDQPQHF
NA,few,TRBJ2-1,TRBV7-9,TGTGCCAGCAGCCCCCGGGTCACCTCCTACAATGAGCAGTTCTTC,CASSPRVTSYNEQFF
NA,NA,TRBJ2-1,TRBV11-2,TGTGCCAGCAGCTTAAAGACAAGCTCCTACAATGAGCAGTTCTTC,CASSLKTSSYNEQFF
TRBD2,few,TRBJ2-5,TRBV5-6,TGTGCCAGCAGACGGACTAGCGGGGGGTTCCAAGAGACCCAGTACTTC,CASRRTSGGFQETQYF
TRBD1,once,TRBJ2-2,TRBV7-3,TGTGCCAGCAGCTCCGGACAGGCTTACACCGGGGAGCTGTTTTTT,CASSSGQAYTGELFF
NA,NA,TRBJ1-1,TRBV20-1,TGCAGTGCTAGAGATTCAGGCAGGGTGAAAACTGAAGCTTTCTTT,CSARDSGRVKTEAFF
TRBD1,few,TRBJ2-2,TRBV12-3/TRBV12-4,TGTGCCAGCGGAGAGGGGGCGAGTACCGGGGAGCTGTTTTTT,CASGEGASTGELFF
NA,few,TRBJ1-4,TRBV25-1,TGTGCCAGCAGTGAATCAGGACGGATTAATGAAAAACTGTTTTTT,CASSESGRINEKLFF
TRBD1,NA,TRBJ1-2,TRBV6-5,TGTGCCAGCAGCCCCTGGCGGACAGGGGGATATGGCTACACCTTC,CASSPWRTGGYGYTF
NA,NA,TRBJ2-3,TRBV12-5,TGTGCTAGTGGTTCCTGGACATACGACACAGATACGCAGTATTTT,CASGSWTYDTDTQYF
NA,NA,TRBJ2-3,TRBV27,TGTGCCAGCAGTTTAAGGGGGTACACAGATACGCAGTATTTT,CASSLRGYTDTQYF
NA,NA,TRBJ2-5,TRBV4-2,TGTGCCAGCAGCCAAGATTGGAGGGAAGAGACCCAGTACTTC,CASSQDWREETQYF
NA,few,TRBJ2-7,TRBV6-2/TRBV6-3,TGTGCCAGACTAGACACGAGCTCCTACGAGCAGTACTTC,CARLDTSSYEQYF
NA,few,TRBJ2-7,TRBV3-1,TGTGCCAGCAGCCAAGCCGGGACGGCGAACTACGAGCAGTACTTC,CASSQAGTANYEQYF
NA,few,TRBJ2-7,TRBV5-1,TGCGCCAGCAGCTTGGCCGGACAGATGGGGACCTACGAGCAGTACTTC,CASSLAGQMGTYEQYF
NA,NA,TRBJ1-4,TRBV20-1,TGCAGTGCTACCCAGGAAGCGGGACTAATCGAAAAACTGTTTTTT,CSATQEAGLIEKLFF
TRBD1,NA,TRBJ1-2,TRBV28,TGTGCCAGCGGGGACAGCCTAAACTATGGCTACACCTTC,CASGDSLNYGYTF
TRBD1,few,TRBJ2-5,TRBV10-3,TGTGCCATCAGTGAGTCGAGCCCGGGACAGGCGGGGCAAGAGACCCAGTACTTC,CAISESSPGQAGQETQYF
TRBD1,NA,TRBJ1-1,TRBV20-1,TGCAGTGCCGAGGGGGCTGGGACTGAAGCTTTCTTT,CSAEGAGTEAFF
NA,few,TRBJ2-1,TRBV6-5,TGTGCCAGCAGTCGGTACAGTGAGCAGTTCTTC,CASSRYSEQFF
NA,few,TRBJ1-2,TRBV4-1,TGCGCCAGCAGCCGACAAGACACAGGGAACTATGGCTACACCTTC,CASSRQDTGNYGYTF
NA,few,TRBJ1-4,TRBV28,TGTGCCAGCAGCCGCGGTGGGGCCGCCCGGGAAAAACTGTTTTTT,CASSRGGAAREKLFF
TRBD1,NA,TRBJ1-2,TRBV5-1,TGCGCCAGCAGCTTGCCGGGACAGATCTATGGCTACACCTTC,CASSLPGQIYGYTF
NA,few,TRBJ1-1,TRBV3-1,TGTGCCAGCAGCCTCCAGAGGGCCGGCGCTGAAGCTTTCTTT,CASSLQRAGAEAFF
NA,few,TRBJ1-1,TRBV20-1,TGCAGTGCTAGCCGGACCTTGAACACTGAAGCTTTCTTT,CSASRTLNTEAFF
TRBD1,NA,TRBJ2-5,TRBV20-1,TGCAGTGCTAGAGCAGACAGGGGGAGAGAGACCCAGTACTTC,CSARADRGRETQYF
NA,NA,TRBJ2-7,TRBV20-1,TGCAGTGCCTTGCGGAACAACTACGAGCAGTACTTC,CSALRNNYEQYF
TRBD2,few,TRBJ2-5,TRBV6-5,TGTGCCAGCAGTTACTGGACTAGCGGGGGGGTTCAAGAGACCCAGTACTTC,CASSYWTSGGVQETQYF
NA,NA,TRBJ1-4,TRBV28,TGTGCCAGCAGTCCCGTAGGGGTCGCAACTGAAAAACTGTTTTTT,CASSPVGVATEKLFF
NA,NA,TRBJ1-2,TRBV29-1,TGCAGCGTTCTGACGGTGCCCTATGGCTACACCTTC,CSVLTVPYGYTF
TRBD2,NA,TRBJ2-5,TRBV10-3,TGTGCCATCAGTGGGTTGGGACTAGCCAGGGAGACCCAGTACTTC,CAISGLGLARETQYF
NA,few,TRBJ1-4,TRBV7-9,TGTGCCAGCAGCTTAGCGTTTCAGGGTGGCGAAAAACTGTTTTTT,CASSLAFQGGEKLFF
TRBD2,many,TRBJ2-3,TRBV5-5,TGTGCCAGCAGCTTGCTAGCGGGGGGACCGCAGTATTTT,CASSLLAGGPQYF
NA,few,TRBJ1-6,TRBV11-2,TGTGCCAGCAGCTTCGTACAGAGGTCACCCCTCCACTTT,CASSFVQRSPLHF
TRBD2,few,TRBJ2-1,TRBV5-1,TGCGCCAGCAGCTTGGCCGGGACTAGCGGGGGTGAGTGGAATGAGCAGTTCTTC,CASSLAGTSGGEWNEQFF
NA,NA,TRBJ1-6,TRBV25-1,TGTGCCAGCATCCAATTAAAGAAAACTTTAAATTCACCCCTCCACTTT,CASIQLKKTLNSPLHF
NA,NA,TRBJ1-4,TRBV20-1,TGCAGTGCTCAGTCCGGTGACGAAAAACTGTTTTTT,CSAQSGDEKLFF
NA,few,TRBJ1-1,TRBV18,TGTGCCAGCTCACAACGGGAAGGGGGGGAAACTGAAGCTTTCTTT,CASSQREGGETEAFF
NA,few,TRBJ2-1,TRBV5-1,TGCGCCAGCAGCTCCTCCACTAGGCCCCCCTACCGCAGCTCCTACAATGAGCAGTTCTTC,CASSSSTRPPYRSSYNEQFF
NA,NA,TRBJ2-6,TRBV5-1,TGCGCCAGCTTCACCTCTTCCGGGACAAGCTCTGGGGCCAACGTCCTGACTTTC,CASFTSSGTSSGANVLTF